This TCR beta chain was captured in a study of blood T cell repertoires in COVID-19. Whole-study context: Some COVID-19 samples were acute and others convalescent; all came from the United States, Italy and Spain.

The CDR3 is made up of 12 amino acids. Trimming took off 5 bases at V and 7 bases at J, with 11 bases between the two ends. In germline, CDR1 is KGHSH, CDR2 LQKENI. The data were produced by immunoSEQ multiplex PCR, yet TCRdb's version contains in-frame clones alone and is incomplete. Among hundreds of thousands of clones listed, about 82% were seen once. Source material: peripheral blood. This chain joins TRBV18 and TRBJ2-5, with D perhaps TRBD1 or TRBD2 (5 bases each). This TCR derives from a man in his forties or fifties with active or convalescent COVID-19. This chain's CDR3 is CASSTRGGTQYF. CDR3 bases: TGTGCCAGCTCAACACGGGGCGGGACCCAGTACTTC.